The clone carrying this TCR beta chain has at least ten counts. Its antigen is unidentified. Recently diagnosed hyperthyroidism of less than 2 months' duration affected patients aged 18 to 65. Per germline, CDR1 MNHNS and CDR2 SASEGT. V was cut by 4 bases and J by 2 bases, with 15 bases left in between. CDR3 length: 16 amino acids. This entry is derived from a study of T cells in Graves' hyperthyroidism and ophthalmopathy. Overall study results and limits: The model anticipated ophthalmopathy a median approximately 6.6 months pre-onset.

Researchers amplified the TCR beta CDR3 regions from RNA transcripts. TCR CDR3 underwent first-round RT-PCR with the HTBI primer set. TCRdb reprocessed the multiplex PCR reads via MiXCR and lists one record per CDR3 protein. The table lists roughly 740,000 distinct CDR3 sequences, less than 20% of them singletons. The genes are TRBV6-1 and TRBJ2-1; possible D gene TRBD1, 6 bases. The sequenced sample was blood. The receptor's source is a man between 18 and 35 years old with Graves' hyperthyroidism. The CDR3 region is CASSGPGHLAYNEQFF. As DNA, the CDR3 is TGTGCCAGCAGTGGCCCGGGACACTTAGCCTACAATGAGCAGTTCTTC.